Shown below are 12 T cell receptor beta chains from a single sample sequenced in a study of T cell changes during pregnancy in multiple sclerosis. Only in-frame clones appear in the TCRdb table, and some are missing; sequencing was by immunoSEQ multiplex PCR. Here the sample spans some 100,000 clones, approximately 94% being singletons. This material consisted of peripheral blood, taken in the second trimester of pregnancy. The receptors come from a female donor with multiple sclerosis, enrolled in a pregnancy study.

The chain employs TRBV2 and TRBJ2-7, with 14 bases that match TRBD2. The CDR3 spans 15 residues. Germline-derived CDR1 and CDR2 are SNHLY and FYNNEI. Unmatched junction bases numbered 7, after V lost 6 bases and J lost 6 bases. For the CDR3, the DNA is TGTGCCAGCAGGATAGGGACTAGCGGGAGCTCCGAGCAGTACTTC. Residues: CASRIGTSGSSEQYF.

V usage is TRBV6-1 and J usage is TRBJ1-1; D possibly corresponds to TRBD1 (5 bases). Germline lookup yields CDR1 MNHNS and CDR2 SASEGT. The CDR3 runs to 14 residues. V was clipped by 4 bases and J by 10 bases, with 19 bases between them. The CDR3 DNA sequence: TGTGCCAGCAGTGCTAACCGGGGGGAACAAGGAGCTTTCTTT. Protein sequence: CASSANRGEQGAFF.

There are a few counts of this clone. CDR3 nucleotides: TGTGCCAGCAGCTTGAGAGGGGGTAGCACAGATACGCAGTATTTT. Protein product: CASSLRGGSTDTQYF. This chain joins TRBV5-6 and TRBJ2-3; a possible D gene is TRBD1 (6 bases). CDR3 length: 15 residues. The V end was cut by 1 base, the J end by 0 bases, with 9 bases between. Germline lookup yields CDR1 SGHDT and CDR2 YYEEEE.

The chain employs TRBV5-1 and TRBJ1-2; D is perhaps TRBD1 (5 bases). Germline CDR1 is SGHRS and CDR2 is YFSETQ. CDR3 length equals 13 residues. Trimming left V 6 bases short and J 2 bases short, with 11 bases between. The CDR3 loop is CASNPAGNYGYTF. The CDR3 DNA sequence: TGCGCCAGCAACCCGGCAGGGAACTATGGCTACACCTTC.

V usage is TRBV9 and J usage is TRBJ2-7, with D possibly being TRBD2 (5 bases). The CDR3 runs to 13 residues. The V and J ends lost 0 bases and 7 bases respectively, with 11 bases between them. Looked up from germline, CDR1 is SGDLS and CDR2 is YYNGEE. Here the CDR3 DNA reads TGTGCCAGCAGCGTAGTCGTTGGAGGAGAGCAGTACTTC. Its translation: CASSVVVGGEQYF.

V usage is TRBV7-8 and J usage is TRBJ2-1, with 9 bases aligning to TRBD2. Germline CDR1 reads SGHVS; CDR2 reads FQNEAQ. The V and J ends lost 7 bases and 7 bases, in that order; junction bases with no gene match: 14. The CDR3 totals 16 residues. CDR3 protein: CASNPGGSGRGNEQFF. CDR3 DNA sequence: TGTGCCAGCAACCCGGGGGGTAGCGGGAGAGGTAATGAGCAGTTCTTC.

This clone was seen just once. This chain uses TRBV2 with TRBJ2-4; the match to TRBD2 covers 8 bases. Trimming cost V 7 bases and J 1 base; bases outside gene matches: 15. The CDR3 is made up of 18 amino acids. Germline V gives CDR1 SNHLY, CDR2 FYNNEI. CDR3 amino acids: CASTLAGRGGKAKNIQYF. The CDR3 DNA follows: TGTGCCAGCACCTTAGCGGGAAGAGGGGGAAAGGCCAAAAACATTCAGTACTTC. Full variable domain (outside the CDR3, taken from reference TRBV2 and TRBJ2-4): EPEVTQTPSHQVTQMGQEVILRCVPISNHLYFYWYRQILGQKVEFLVSFYNNEISEKSEIFDDQFSVERPDGSNFTLKIRSTKLEDSAMYFCASTLAGRGGKAKNIQYFGAGTRLSVL.

The rearrangement links TRBV9 to TRBJ2-1; D perhaps matches TRBD2 (6 bases). Between the trimmed V and J ends, which lost 3 bases and 4 bases, there was a span of 11 bases. Germline assignment: CDR1 SGDLS and CDR2 YYNGEE. The CDR3 contains 14 residues. The DNA for the CDR3 is TGTGCCAGCAGCGCCCGCGGGACTTACAATGAGCAGTTCTTC. Translated, it gives CASSARGTYNEQFF.

V and J are TRBV10-3 and TRBJ2-2, with D possibly being TRBD2 (6 bases). V dropped 0 bases and J dropped 8 bases, with 13 bases sitting between them. Germline-derived CDR1 and CDR2 are ENHRY and SYGVKD. This CDR3 region has 15 residues. The CDR3 spells CAISESLGRTGELFF. In nucleotides, the CDR3 is TGTGCCATCAGTGAGTCGCTCGGGAGAACTGGGGAGCTGTTTTTT.

The rearrangement links TRBV15 to TRBJ1-3; D is unresolved. CDR3 length: 15 residues. From germline, CDR1 is LNHNV and CDR2 YYDKDF (reference sequence). Trimming removed 0 bases from V and 4 bases from J, with 10 bases in between. The CDR3 here is CATSRDPAAGNTIYF. DNA of the CDR3: TGTGCCACCAGCAGAGATCCGGCGGCCGGAAACACCATATATTTT.

The V call is TRBV6-5, the J call TRBJ2-7; 8 positions agree with TRBD2. The V gene end was trimmed by 7 bases and the J gene end by 5 bases; junction bases not matched to a gene: 7. The CDR3 is made up of 13 amino acids. The germline V gene encodes CDR1 MNHEY and CDR2 SVGAGI. CDR3 in amino acids: CASTRGGGNEQYF. The CDR3 DNA reads as TGTGCCAGCACCCGGGGGGGCGGGAACGAGCAGTACTTC.

The chain uses TRBV9 and TRBJ2-3, with TRBD2 matching 9 bases. V trimming: 2 bases; J trimming: 6 bases; junction bases outside the gene matches: 7. Germline V gene sequence: CDR1 SGDLS, CDR2 YYNGEE. The CDR3 is made up of 15 amino acids. Written as DNA, the CDR3 is TGTGCCAGCAGCGTCGCGGCTAGCGGGACGGATACGCAGTATTTT. It specifies CASSVAASGTDTQYF.